The next 23 T cell receptor beta chains were all read from a single sample in a study of vaccination and CD4 T cells after COVID-19. Treatment: roughly 10-day PBMC culture with coronavirus spike peptide pools or control peptides (ViraFEST assay). No antigens are known for them. An Oncomine TCR Beta short-read assay was used to sequence the DNA from cultured CD4+ T cells. One entry per CDR3 protein, called by TCRdb with MiXCR from the PCR reads. This sample yields some 21,000 distinct CDR3 sequences, of which around 35% are seen a single time; 5% belongs to the top ten. The sequencing used CD4+ T cells from blood, cultured in vitro, collected before SARS-CoV-2 vaccination. The source of these receptors is a human donor who had recovered from COVID-19.

In its sample, this clonotype was seen a few times. This sequence joins TRBV21-1 and TRBJ2-7; TRBD2 is the table's D call, not checked against the DNA. TRBV21-1 constitutes a pseudogene. CDR3 length: 15 residues. CDR3 loop: CASSKPSGRAYEQYF. CDR3 coding DNA: TGTGCCAGCAGCAAACCTAGCGGGAGGGCCTACGAGCAGTACTTC.

This clonotype was seen only a few times. V usage is TRBV7-2 and J usage is TRBJ2-2; 10 nucleotides agree with TRBD2. Germline V lookup: CDR1 SGHTA, CDR2 FQGNSA. The CDR3 runs 18 residues. Germline trimming cut 2 bases from V and 4 bases from J; bases unmatched to any gene: 10. Written as DNA, the CDR3 is TGTGCCAGCAGCTTAAGGGCTAGCGGGAGTGCAAGCACCGGGGAGCTGTTTTTT. It encodes CASSLRASGSASTGELFF.

CDR3 protein: CASRRQGAGAFF. For the CDR3, the DNA is TGTGCCAGCAGGAGACAGGGAGCCGGGGCTTTCTTT. V usage is TRBV28 and J usage is TRBJ1-1; TRBD1 aligns across 7 bases. This CDR3 comprises 12 residues. V lost 6 bases, J lost 11 bases, and 9 bases stayed unmatched. Looked up from germline, CDR1 is MDHEN and CDR2 is SYDVKM.

The sample holds a few counts of this clonotype. The genes are TRBV6-5 and TRBJ1-1, with a weak D call TRBD1 (5 bases). The CDR3 totals 15 residues. Trimming took 0 bases from V and 0 from J, leaving 8 bases between them. The germline V gene has CDR1 MNHEY and CDR2 SVGAGI. In DNA form, the CDR3 reads TGTGCCAGCAGTTACTCGCCAGGGATGAACACTGAAGCTTTCTTT. Protein sequence: CASSYSPGMNTEAFF.

This rearrangement joins TRBV7-3 to TRBJ2-3, with 7 bases aligning to TRBD2. Germline V gene data show CDR1 as SGHTA and CDR2 as FQGTGA. The V and J ends lost 6 bases and 6 bases, in that order; junction bases with no gene match: 15. The CDR3 totals 16 residues. CDR3 nucleotides: TGTGCCAGCAGACCAACACGGACTAGTTCATCGGATACGCAGTATTTT. This sequence encodes CASRPTRTSSSDTQYF.

This clonotype was counted between two and nine times. The chain carries TRBV27 and TRBJ2-3; 12 nucleotides line up with TRBD2. The V gene's germline CDR1 is MNHEY and CDR2 SMNVEV (reference sequence). V shed 3 bases and J 5 bases; nucleotides not matched to a gene: 9. The CDR3 is made up of 17 amino acids. CDR3 nucleotides: TGTGCCAGCAGTTTCGTCCTAGCGGGAGGGCTCGGAGATACGCAGTATTTT. Encoded protein: CASSFVLAGGLGDTQYF.

The chain uses TRBV12-3 or TRBV12-4 and TRBJ1-1; D is perhaps TRBD1 (5 bases). The CDR3 extends over 14 amino acids. V lost 5 bases to trimming and J lost 1 base, with 11 bases between them. The CDR3 loop is CASSPRQRNTEAFF. The DNA of the CDR3 is TGTGCCAGCAGTCCTCGACAGAGGAACACTGAAGCTTTCTTT.

The chain links TRBV7-9 to TRBJ2-2; D possibly corresponds to TRBD2 (5 bases). Trimming took 3 bases from V and 6 from J, leaving 11 bases between them. Germline V lookup: CDR1 SEHNR, CDR2 FQNEAQ (reference sequence). The CDR3 has 14 amino acids. CDR3: CASSFRPEAGELFF. The CDR3 DNA reads as TGTGCCAGCAGCTTCCGTCCGGAGGCCGGGGAGCTGTTTTTT.

V usage is TRBV20-1 and J usage is TRBJ1-4, with D hard to call. Trimming pared 5 bases from V and 0 bases from J, leaving 10 bases between. Germline lookup yields CDR1 DFQATT and CDR2 SNEGSKA (reference sequence). This CDR3 is 14 amino acids long. DNA of the CDR3: TGCAGTGCTGACCGGTGGACAACTAATGAAAAACTGTTTTTT. Its protein product is CSADRWTTNEKLFF.

CDR3 region: CSARLAGGASTGELFF. The CDR3, as DNA: TGCAGTGCTAGACTAGCGGGAGGGGCGAGCACCGGGGAGCTGTTTTTT. V and J are TRBV20-1 and TRBJ2-2; 12 nucleotides match TRBD2. With 2 bases clipped from V and 4 bases from J, the junction kept 5 bases outside the gene matches. Germline V gene data show CDR1 as DFQATT and CDR2 as SNEGSKA (reference sequence). The CDR3 has 16 amino acids.

The chain couples TRBV28 to TRBJ1-2; 8 nucleotides match TRBD1. Germline values: CDR1 MDHEN, CDR2 SYDVKM. Trimming took 2 bases from V and 4 from J; bases not matched to a gene: 6. The CDR3 length is 15 residues. CDR3 sequence reads: CASSLPGRGPYGYTF. In nucleotides, the CDR3 is TGTGCCAGCAGTTTACCGGGCAGGGGGCCCTATGGCTACACCTTC.

This clonotype came up a few times. This chain links TRBV20-1 with TRBJ1-1, with 7 bases identical to TRBD1. CDR3 length: 14 amino acids. J was trimmed by 5 bases and V by 6 bases; bases with no gene match: 12. Germline CDR1 and CDR2: DFQATT and SNEGSKA (reference sequence). CDR3 residues: CSADPTGFPTEAFF. The CDR3, as DNA: TGCAGTGCCGATCCGACAGGGTTCCCTACTGAAGCTTTCTTT.

This clonotype came up a few times. The chain combines TRBV7-9 with TRBJ2-7, with D uncertain. Deletions cut 4 bases from V and 2 bases from J, with 6 bases between. CDR3 length: 12 residues. Germline V gives CDR1 SEHNR, CDR2 FQNEAQ (reference sequence). Here the CDR3 DNA reads TGTGCCAGCAGCTCGACACCCTACGAGCAGTACTTC. This gives the protein CASSSTPYEQYF.

The V call is TRBV7-2, the J call TRBJ2-3; TRBD2 aligns across 7 bases. This CDR3 region has 15 residues. Germline lookup yields CDR1 SGHTA and CDR2 FQGNSA. V lost 1 base, J lost 4 bases, and 5 bases stayed unmatched. CDR3 sequence (DNA): TGTGCCAGCAGCTTAGTTCGCGGGAGTTCAGATACGCAGTATTTT. Translation gives CASSLVRGSSDTQYF.

This clonotype was observed a handful of times. The V and J genes are TRBV11-2 and TRBJ1-1; possible D gene TRBD1, 5 bases. The V and J ends lost 2 bases and 8 bases respectively, with 6 bases between them. The CDR3 sequence is 11 residues long. Per germline, CDR1 SGHAT and CDR2 FQNNGV. CDR3 loop: CASSLSGEAFF. CDR3 sequence (DNA): TGTGCCAGCAGCTTATCAGGGGAAGCTTTCTTT.

This clonotype was seen more than once but under ten times. The chain carries TRBV6-2 or TRBV6-3 and TRBJ1-2; D not resolved. The CDR3 covers 12 residues. Germline values: CDR1 MNHEY, CDR2 SVGEGT. The V end lost 6 bases, the J end lost 5 bases, and 10 bases lay between the germline ends. CDR3 sequence reads: CASSPGRYGYTF. The CDR3, as DNA: TGTGCCAGCAGCCCCGGGAGGTATGGCTACACCTTC.

The genes are TRBV20-1 and TRBJ2-2; D perhaps matches TRBD2 (6 bases). Per germline, CDR1 DFQATT and CDR2 SNEGSKA (reference sequence). This CDR3 region has 15 residues. V was trimmed by 3 bases and J by 7 bases, leaving 18 bases between them. The CDR3 coding sequence is TGCAGTGCTAGCCCGGCGCGTGGAGGGCGCGGGGAGCTGTTTTTT. Protein: CSASPARGGRGELFF.

The chain couples TRBV11-1 to TRBJ2-7; possibly TRBD2 for D (6 bases). With 3 bases removed from V and 5 bases from J, the gap between germline ends came to 17 bases. The CDR3 contains 15 residues. Looked up from germline, CDR1 is SGHAT and CDR2 is FQDESV (reference sequence). Here the CDR3 DNA reads TGTGCCAGCAGCTTTTTTTTCGGGGGAGTCGACGAGCAGTACTTC. This encodes CASSFFFGGVDEQYF.

This clonotype was detected only a few times. The rearrangement joins TRBV19 to TRBJ1-6; possibly TRBD1 for D (5 bases). The germline V gene encodes CDR1 LNHDA and CDR2 SQIVND (reference sequence). With 9 bases removed from V and 0 bases from J, the gap between germline ends came to 12 bases. The CDR3 has 15 residues. In DNA form, the CDR3 reads TGTGCCAGCCAGGCAGACAGCTCCTATAATTCACCCCTCCACTTT. Translated: CASQADSSYNSPLHF. Based on the CDR3 plus reference TRBV19 and TRBJ1-6, the full variable domain is DGGITQSPKYLFRKEGQNVTLSCEQNLNHDAMYWYRQDPGQGLRLIYYSQIVNDFQKGDIAEGYSVSREKKESFPLTVTSAQKNPTAFYLCASQADSSYNSPLHFGNGTRLTVT.

The chain combines TRBV28 with TRBJ1-1; 8 positions agree with TRBD1. Germline loops: CDR1 MDHEN, CDR2 SYDVKM. The length of the CDR3 is 14 residues. With V trimmed by 6 bases and J by 2 bases, 5 bases remained unmatched. The CDR3 coding sequence is TGTGCCAGCAGAGCGGGACAGGAAAACACTGAAGCTTTCTTT. This translates into CASRAGQENTEAFF.

The V gene is TRBV7-9, the J gene TRBJ1-6; TRBD1 matches at 7 bases. The CDR3 consists of 17 residues. Trimming took 1 base from V and 4 from J; bases not matched to a gene: 7. The germline CDR1 and CDR2 sequences are SEHNR and FQNEAQ (reference sequence). CDR3 sequence (DNA): TGTGCCAGCAGCTTAGTAGTCGGGACAGCATATAATTCACCCCTCCACTTT. Translation gives CASSLVVGTAYNSPLHF.

This chain uses TRBV19 with TRBJ1-1, with a weak D call TRBD1 (6 bases). Germline CDR1 reads LNHDA; CDR2 reads SQIVND (reference sequence). Deletions cut 2 bases from V and 3 bases from J, with 10 bases between. The CDR3 totals 14 residues. CDR3 nucleotide sequence: TGTGCCAGTAGTATACCAGGGGTCGACACTGAAGCTTTCTTT. This codes for CASSIPGVDTEAFF.

The V gene is TRBV30, the J gene TRBJ1-1, with unresolved D. With 5 bases removed from V and 8 bases from J, the gap between germline ends came to 12 bases. The CDR3 consists of 11 residues. CDR1 is GTSNPN and CDR2 is SVGIG in the germline V gene (reference sequence). The CDR3 DNA reads TGTGCCTGGCGTCAAAACCACGAAGCTTTCTTT. Amino acid sequence: CAWRQNHEAFF.